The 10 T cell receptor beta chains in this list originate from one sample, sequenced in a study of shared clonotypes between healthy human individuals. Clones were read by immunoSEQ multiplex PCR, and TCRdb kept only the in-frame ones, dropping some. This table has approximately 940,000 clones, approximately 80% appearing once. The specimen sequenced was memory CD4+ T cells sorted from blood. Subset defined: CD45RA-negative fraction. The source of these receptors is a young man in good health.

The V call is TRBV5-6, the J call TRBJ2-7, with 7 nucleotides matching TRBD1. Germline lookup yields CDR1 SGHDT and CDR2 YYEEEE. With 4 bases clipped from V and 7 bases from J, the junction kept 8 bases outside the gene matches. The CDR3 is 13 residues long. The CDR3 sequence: CASSAGTAQEQYF. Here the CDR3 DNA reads TGTGCCAGCAGCGCCGGGACAGCTCAGGAGCAGTACTTC.

The CDR3 coding sequence is TGTGCCAGCAGTCGACCTAACTATGGCTACACCTTC. Protein: CASSRPNYGYTF. This chain links TRBV2 with TRBJ1-2; D is uncertain. The germline V and J ends were trimmed by 5 bases and 0 bases, with 4 bases remaining between them. CDR3 length: 12 amino acids. Germline V CDR1 and CDR2: SNHLY, FYNNEI.

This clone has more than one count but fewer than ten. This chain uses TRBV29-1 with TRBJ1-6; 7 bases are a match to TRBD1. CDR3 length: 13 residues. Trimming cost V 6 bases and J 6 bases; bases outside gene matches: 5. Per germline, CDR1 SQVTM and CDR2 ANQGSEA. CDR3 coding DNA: TGCAGCGTGGGGGACAGTGGTAATTCACCCCTCCACTTT. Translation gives CSVGDSGNSPLHF.

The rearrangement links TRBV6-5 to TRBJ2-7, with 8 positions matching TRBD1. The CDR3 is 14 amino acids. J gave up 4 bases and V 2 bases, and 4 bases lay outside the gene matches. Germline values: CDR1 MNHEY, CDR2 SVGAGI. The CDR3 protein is CASSYGDRSYEQYF. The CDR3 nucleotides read TGTGCCAGCAGTTACGGGGACAGGTCGTACGAGCAGTACTTC.

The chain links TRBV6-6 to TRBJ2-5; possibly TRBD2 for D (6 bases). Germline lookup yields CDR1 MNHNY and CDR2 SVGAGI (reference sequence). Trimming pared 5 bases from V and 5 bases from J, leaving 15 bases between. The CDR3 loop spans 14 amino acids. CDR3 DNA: TGTGCCAGCAGTCCAGCGGGTAGGGTTGAGACCCAGTACTTC. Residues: CASSPAGRVETQYF.

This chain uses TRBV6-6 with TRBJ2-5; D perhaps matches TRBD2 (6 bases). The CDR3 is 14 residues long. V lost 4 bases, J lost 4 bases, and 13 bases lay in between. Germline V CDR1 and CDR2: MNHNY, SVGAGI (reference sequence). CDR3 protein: CASSSHQGGETQYF. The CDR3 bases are TGTGCCAGCAGTTCCCACCAGGGAGGAGAGACCCAGTACTTC.

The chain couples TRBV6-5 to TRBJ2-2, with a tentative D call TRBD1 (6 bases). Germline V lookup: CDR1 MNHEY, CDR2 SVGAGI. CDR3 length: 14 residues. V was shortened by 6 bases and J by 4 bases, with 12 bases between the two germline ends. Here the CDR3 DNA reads TGTGCCAGCAGGCCGACAGGTATCACCGGGGAGCTGTTTTTT. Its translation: CASRPTGITGELFF.

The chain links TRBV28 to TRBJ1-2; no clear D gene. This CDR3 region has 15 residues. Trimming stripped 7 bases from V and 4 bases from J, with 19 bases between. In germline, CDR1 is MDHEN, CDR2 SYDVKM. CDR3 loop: CASTRGSLGGYGYTF. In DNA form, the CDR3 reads TGTGCCAGCACCCGGGGTTCCCTGGGCGGCTATGGCTACACCTTC.

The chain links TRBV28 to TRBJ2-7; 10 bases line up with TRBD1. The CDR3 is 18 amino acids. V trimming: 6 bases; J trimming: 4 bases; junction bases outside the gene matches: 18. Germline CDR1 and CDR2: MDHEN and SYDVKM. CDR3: CASSYSLGLGTGEYEQYF. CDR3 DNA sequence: TGTGCCAGCAGCTATTCTCTAGGACTGGGGACAGGGGAATACGAGCAGTACTTC.

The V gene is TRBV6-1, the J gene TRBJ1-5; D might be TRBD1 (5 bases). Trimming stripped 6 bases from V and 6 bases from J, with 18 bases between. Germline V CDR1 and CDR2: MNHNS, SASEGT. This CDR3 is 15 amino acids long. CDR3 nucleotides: TGTGCCAGCAGCCCCGAGGGAGGGGCGGGTCAGCCCCAGCATTTT. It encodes CASSPEGGAGQPQHF.